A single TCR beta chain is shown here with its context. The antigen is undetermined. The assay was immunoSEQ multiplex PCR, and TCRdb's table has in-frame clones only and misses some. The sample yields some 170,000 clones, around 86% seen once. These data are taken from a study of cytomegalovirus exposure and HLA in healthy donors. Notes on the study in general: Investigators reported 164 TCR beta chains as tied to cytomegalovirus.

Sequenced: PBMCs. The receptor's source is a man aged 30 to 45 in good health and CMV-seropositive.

In DNA, the CDR3 is TGTGCCAGCAGTGGCCTATCCTCCTACAATGAGCAGTTCTTC. It yields the protein CASSGLSSYNEQFF. J is TRBJ2-1 and V is TRBV2; no firm D call. The CDR3 extends over 14 amino acids. V lost 4 bases and J 0 bases, leaving 7 bases between the germline ends. CDR1 is SNHLY, CDR2 FYNNEI, per germline.